This entry concerns a single TCR beta chain. This clone's antigen is unknown. This likely traces to a read error, being one base from a far larger clone. The sample is drawn from a study of low-dose radiotherapy and immunotherapy resistance in tumors (dated by TCRdb to 2021 to 2024). Regarding the study in general: In Cohort 1, 0.5 Gy per fraction was delivered every 2 weeks, and a total PTV dose of 6.5 Gy was prescribed. For Cohort 2, the dose was 1 Gy per fraction given every two weeks, adding up to 13 Gy in total across 26 weeks. Nivolumab and ipilimumab were both given intravenously, with nivolumab at a 240 mg flat dose every two weeks and ipilimumab at 1 mg/kg every six weeks. Intravenous cyclophosphamide at 200 mg/m2 was administered every two weeks, one day ahead of each radiation and immunotherapy administration. Starting on cycle 1 day 1, patients took 300 mg of aspirin by mouth once daily for four cycles. First-strand cDNA was synthesized with Superscript III and a set of TRAV- and TRBV-specific primers, covering both TCRalpha and TCRbeta chains. The trial did not randomize participants into treatment groups. The translational analysis covered eight patients: three from the first dose cohort and the first five from the second dose cohort. Deep sequencing of TCRalpha and TCRbeta libraries was performed on an Illumina MiniSeq instrument.

The time point label of this sample denotes: before trial treatment. Donors were enrolled in RACIN, a single-arm phase I dose-escalation trial in which nivolumab, ipilimumab, aspirin, low-dose cyclophosphamide and low-dose radiotherapy were combined. To be eligible, a patient needed to have an advanced solid tumor that was TIL-negative. Instrument used: Illumina MiniSeq. TCRs were amplified for around 20 PCR cycles with Phusion, using a constant-region primer paired with the adapter attached to the V primers. The MessageAmp II aRNA Amplification Kit was used to amplify the isolated mRNA, with in vitro transcription run for 16 hours at 37 degrees C. The Dynabeads mRNA DIRECT Purification Kit was used to isolate mRNA for TCR sequencing. Indexed Illumina adapters were added in a second Phusion PCR of about 27 cycles, after which AMPure XP beads were used to purify the products. In the source study's methods: Using custom Perl scripts, TCR sequences encoding the same protein were pooled, out-of-frame sequences were removed, and the abundance of each clonotype was computed. TCR sequences supported by only a single read were excluded from analysis. Repertoire metrics included Shannon entropy, Gini index, clonality, richness, and frequency of TCRs shared between repertoires. TCRdb ran its own pipeline on the public reads, namely fastp trimming at Q25 and MiXCR clone calling, and kept in-frame beta chains. Each CDR3 protein gets just one entry, which takes the most common genes and DNA from the rows behind it. TCRdb assigned the V and J calls; the authors' analysis was not used. This sample is represented by fewer than 60,000 distinct CDR3 sequences; approximately 10% of them were singletons. The ten largest clones capture about 6% of the sample.

The CDR3 goes from the cysteine to the phenylalanine over 14 residues. Of all the DNA, just the CDR3 is kept, 42 bases in frame from base 1. From the germline V gene, CDR1 is KGHDR and CDR2 is SFDVKD. The receptor was derived from a female donor with ovarian cancer. The sequences come from PBMCs, collected before treatment. This receptor chain uses TRBV24-1 and TRBJ1-6; TRBD1 is a possible D gene, resting on 5 matching bases. CDR3 protein: CASSWSGSNSPLHF. The DNA reads as follows: TGTGCCAGCAGTTGGTCAGGGAGTAATTCACCCCTCCACTTT.